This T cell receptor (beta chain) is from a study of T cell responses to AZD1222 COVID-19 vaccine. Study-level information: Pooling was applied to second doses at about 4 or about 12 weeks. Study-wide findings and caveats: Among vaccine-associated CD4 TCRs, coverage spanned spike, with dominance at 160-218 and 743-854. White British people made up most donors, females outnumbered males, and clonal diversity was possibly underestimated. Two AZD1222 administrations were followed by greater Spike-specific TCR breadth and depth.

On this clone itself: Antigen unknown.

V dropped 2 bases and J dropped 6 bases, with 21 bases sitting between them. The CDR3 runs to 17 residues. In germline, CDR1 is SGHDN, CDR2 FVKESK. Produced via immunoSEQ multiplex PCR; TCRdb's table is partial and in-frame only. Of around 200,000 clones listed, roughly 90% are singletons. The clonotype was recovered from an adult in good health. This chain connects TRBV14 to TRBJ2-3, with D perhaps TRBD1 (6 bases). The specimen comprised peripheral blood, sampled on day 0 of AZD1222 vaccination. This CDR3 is CASSQLPGHSSADTQYF. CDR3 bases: TGTGCCAGCAGCCAACTACCGGGACACTCATCGGCCGATACGCAGTATTTT.